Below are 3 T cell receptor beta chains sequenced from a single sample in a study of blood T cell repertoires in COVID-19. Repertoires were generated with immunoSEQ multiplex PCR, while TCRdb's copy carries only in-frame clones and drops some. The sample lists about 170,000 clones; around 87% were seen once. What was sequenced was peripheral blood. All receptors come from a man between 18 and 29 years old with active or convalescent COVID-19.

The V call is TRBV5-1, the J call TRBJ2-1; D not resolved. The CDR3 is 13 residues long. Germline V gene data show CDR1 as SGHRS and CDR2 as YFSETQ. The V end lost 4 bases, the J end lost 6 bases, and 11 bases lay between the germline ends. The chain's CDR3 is CASSKERLNEQFF. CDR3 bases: TGCGCCAGCAGCAAAGAGCGTCTCAATGAGCAGTTCTTC. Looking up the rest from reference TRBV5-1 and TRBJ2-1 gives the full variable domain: KAGVTQTPRYLIKTRGQQVTLSCSPISGHRSVSWYQQTPGQGLQFLFEYFSETQRNKGNFPGRFSGRQFSNSRSEMNVSTLELGDSALYLCASSKERLNEQFFGPGTRLTVL.

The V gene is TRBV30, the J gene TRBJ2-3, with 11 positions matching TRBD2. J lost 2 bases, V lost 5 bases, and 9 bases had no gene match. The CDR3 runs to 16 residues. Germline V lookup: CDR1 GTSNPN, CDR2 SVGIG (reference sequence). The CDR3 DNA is TGTGCCTGGTTAAGAACTAGCGGGAGACCCACAGATACGCAGTATTTT. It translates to CAWLRTSGRPTDTQYF.

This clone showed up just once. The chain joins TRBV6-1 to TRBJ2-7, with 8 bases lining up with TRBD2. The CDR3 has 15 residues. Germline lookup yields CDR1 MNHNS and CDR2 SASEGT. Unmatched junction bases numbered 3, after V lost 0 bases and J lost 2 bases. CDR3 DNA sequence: TGTGCCAGCAGTGAAGCATTAGCGGGAACCTACGAGCAGTACTTC. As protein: CASSEALAGTYEQYF.